The 20 T cell receptor beta chains in this list originate from one sample, sequenced in a study of shared clonotypes between healthy human individuals (dated by TCRdb to the early 2020s). The library was obtained by the immunoSEQ multiplex PCR assay. Not all clones reach the TCRdb copy of this immuneACCESS table, which keeps in-frame sequences only. Checked studies attribute under half of the gap to unresolved V genes and leave the rest unexplained. In this sample the table shows 1.4 million to 1.5 million clones, roughly 97% of which occur a single time. The ten largest clones represent roughly 1.2% of the sample. Material for sequencing was naive CD4+ T cells sorted from blood. The cell subset or site label, read with the paper, signifies: CD45RA+ positively selected. All receptors come from a man aged 30 to 45 in good health.

Written as DNA, the CDR3 is TGTGCCAGTAGTCGAGGACCTTATCAGCCCCAGCATTTT. Amino acid sequence: CASSRGPYQPQHF. V gene TRBV19 combines with J gene TRBJ1-5; D gene uncertain. The V gene's germline CDR1 is LNHDA and CDR2 SQIVND (reference sequence). V lost 5 bases to trimming and J lost 5 bases, with 10 bases between them. The CDR3 contains 13 residues.

This clone has a single count. The chain joins TRBV25-1 to TRBJ1-3; D call uncertain. The length of the CDR3 is 16 residues. With 3 bases removed from V and 0 bases from J, the gap between germline ends came to 12 bases. CDR1 and CDR2 from the germline V gene are MGHDK and SYGVNS. This CDR3 is CASSDPRLGSGNTIYF. In DNA, the CDR3 is TGTGCCAGCAGTGATCCGCGTCTGGGCTCTGGAAACACCATATATTTT.

The J gene is TRBJ2-2, the V gene TRBV5-1; 9 nucleotides match TRBD2. This CDR3 comprises 19 residues. Germline V gene data show CDR1 as SGHRS and CDR2 as YFSETQ. The J segment lost 6 bases and the V segment lost 4 bases, leaving 19 bases of the junction unmatched. CDR3 nucleotide sequence: TGCGCCAGCAGCGGGCGTACTAGCGGGCCGTTTCGATTCGCCGGGGAGCTGTTTTTT. Translation gives CASSGRTSGPFRFAGELFF. The complete variable domain, with remaining parts taken from reference TRBV5-1 and TRBJ2-2, reads KAGVTQTPRYLIKTRGQQVTLSCSPISGHRSVSWYQQTPGQGLQFLFEYFSETQRNKGNFPGRFSGRQFSNSRSEMNVSTLELGDSALYLCASSGRTSGPFRFAGELFFGEGSRLTVL.

This chain connects TRBV28 to TRBJ2-7; possibly TRBD2 for D (5 bases). The CDR3 covers 15 residues. Trimming removed 6 bases at V and 2 bases at J, with 17 bases between. CDR1 and CDR2 (germline): MDHEN, SYDVKM. DNA for the CDR3: TGTGCCAGCAGCATGGATAGTGGACTCGCCTACGAGCAGTACTTC. Its translation: CASSMDSGLAYEQYF.

Details on this clone: The sample holds other DNA sequences that translate to the same CDR3. The genes are TRBV5-4 and TRBJ1-2; the D is unclear. Trimming stripped 4 bases from V and 6 bases from J, with 13 bases between. Germline-derived CDR1 and CDR2 are SGHNT and YYREEE (reference sequence). The CDR3 runs to 13 residues. CDR3 residues: CASSPRGRDGYTF. Here the CDR3 DNA reads TGTGCCAGCAGCCCCCGGGGAAGAGATGGCTACACCTTC.

This chain joins TRBV18 and TRBJ1-2, with D possibly being TRBD1 (5 bases). The CDR3 is 15 residues long. Germline V gene sequence: CDR1 KGHSH, CDR2 LQKENI. V lost 1 base, J lost 0 bases, and 9 bases lay in between. The CDR3 here is CASSPRQNANYGYTF. DNA for the CDR3: TGTGCCAGCTCACCACGACAGAACGCTAACTATGGCTACACCTTC.

The V call is TRBV6-5, the J call TRBJ1-2; perhaps TRBD1 as D (5 bases). This CDR3 region has 15 residues. Trimming took 0 bases from V and 5 from J, leaving 13 bases between them. Germline CDR1 MNHEY, CDR2 SVGAGI. CDR3 amino acids: CASSYSRGEEYGYTF. The CDR3 bases are TGTGCCAGCAGTTACTCGAGGGGAGAGGAGTATGGCTACACCTTC.

J is TRBJ2-3 and V is TRBV19; 8 bases line up with TRBD2. The V segment lost 4 bases and the J segment 4 bases; nucleotides outside the gene matches: 4. Germline V gene sequence: CDR1 LNHDA, CDR2 SQIVND (reference sequence). This CDR3 has 14 residues. CDR3 in amino acids: CASSTVAGSDTQYF. CDR3 DNA sequence: TGTGCCAGTAGTACGGTAGCGGGATCAGATACGCAGTATTTT.

The J gene is TRBJ2-1, the V gene TRBV7-9; 12 nucleotides align to TRBD2. Trimming took 4 bases from V and 0 from J; bases not matched to a gene: 4. The CDR3 runs 17 residues. CDR1 and CDR2 from the germline V gene are SEHNR and FQNEAQ (reference sequence). The CDR3 bases are TGTGCCAGCAGCTCACCTAGCGGGAGGGTCTCCTACAATGAGCAGTTCTTC. It encodes CASSSPSGRVSYNEQFF.

The chain combines TRBV7-2 with TRBJ1-1; D is perhaps TRBD1 (5 bases). Trimming removed 1 base at V and 3 bases at J, with 12 bases between. CDR1 and CDR2 from the germline V gene are SGHTA and FQGNSA. The CDR3 runs 15 residues. For the CDR3, the DNA is TGTGCCAGCAGCTTAGTTGCAGGGTCGGACACTGAAGCTTTCTTT. Its protein is CASSLVAGSDTEAFF. The variable domain in full, completed from reference TRBV7-2 and TRBJ1-1, reads GAGVSQSPSNKVTEKGKDVELRCDPISGHTALYWYRQSLGQGLEFLIYFQGNSAPDKSGLPSDRFSAERTGGSVSTLTIQRTQQEDSAVYLCASSLVAGSDTEAFFGQGTRLTVV.

The chain couples TRBV19 to TRBJ2-2, with TRBD1 matching 10 bases. CDR3 length equals 15 residues. V lost 7 bases and J lost 5; bases outside the gene matches: 7. Germline CDR1 is LNHDA and CDR2 is SQIVND (reference sequence). The chain's CDR3 is CASTWTGGKTGELFF. DNA of the CDR3: TGTGCCAGTACATGGACAGGGGGTAAAACCGGGGAGCTGTTTTTT. The variable domain in full, completed from reference TRBV19 and TRBJ2-2, reads DGGITQSPKYLFRKEGQNVTLSCEQNLNHDAMYWYRQDPGQGLRLIYYSQIVNDFQKGDIAEGYSVSREKKESFPLTVTSAQKNPTAFYLCASTWTGGKTGELFFGEGSRLTVL.

V gene TRBV5-4 combines with J gene TRBJ1-1; no definite D call. The germline V and J ends were trimmed by 0 bases and 1 base, with 10 bases remaining between them. The germline gives CDR1 SGHNT, CDR2 YYREEE (reference sequence). The CDR3 has 15 residues. The CDR3 spells CASSLEGSRNTEAFF. The CDR3 DNA is TGTGCCAGCAGCTTGGAGGGCAGCCGGAACACTGAAGCTTTCTTT.

The V and J genes are TRBV18 and TRBJ2-1; TRBD2 matches at 7 bases. The germline V gene has CDR1 KGHSH and CDR2 LQKENI. The V and J ends lost 4 bases and 6 bases, in that order; junction bases with no gene match: 9. The CDR3 runs 15 residues. DNA of the CDR3: TGTGCCAGCTCACTTGATCGGACTAGGGGCAATGAGCAGTTCTTC. Translating it yields CASSLDRTRGNEQFF.

This clone was detected only once. The chain carries TRBV28 and TRBJ2-6; D is ambiguous. The germline CDR1 and CDR2 sequences are MDHEN and SYDVKM. Trimming pared 6 bases from V and 4 bases from J, leaving 4 bases between. This CDR3 is 12 amino acids long. The CDR3 reads CASSDGANVLTF. In DNA, the CDR3 is TGTGCCAGCAGCGACGGGGCCAACGTCCTGACTTTC.

This rearrangement joins TRBV4-2 to TRBJ2-3, with D uncertain. There are 15 residues in the CDR3. The germline gives CDR1 LGHNA, CDR2 YNFKEQ. Deletions cut 1 base from V and 3 bases from J, with 11 bases between. The CDR3 spells CASSQGGARTDTQYF. The CDR3 bases are TGTGCCAGCAGCCAAGGAGGAGCGAGGACAGATACGCAGTATTTT.

This chain uses TRBV27 with TRBJ2-1, with 7 bases lining up with TRBD2. Germline CDR1 reads MNHEY; CDR2 reads SMNVEV (reference sequence). The CDR3 runs to 15 residues. V lost 8 bases and J lost 7; bases outside the gene matches: 14. CDR3 in amino acids: CASRLIPTSYNEQFF. The CDR3 DNA sequence: TGTGCCAGCCGCTTAATTCCGACTAGCTATAATGAGCAGTTCTTC.

This chain joins TRBV28 and TRBJ2-7; TRBD1 aligns across 7 bases. Germline-derived CDR1 and CDR2 are MDHEN and SYDVKM. The CDR3 is made up of 14 amino acids. V was clipped by 2 bases and J by 10 bases; unmatched bases: 11. The CDR3 here is CASSLPGQLREQYF. Written as DNA, the CDR3 is TGTGCCAGCAGTTTACCGGGACAGCTTCGGGAACAGTACTTC.

The gene calls are TRBV5-1 and TRBJ1-1, with 12 bases fitting TRBD1. The V and J ends lost 4 bases and 8 bases, in that order; junction bases with no gene match: 6. Per germline, CDR1 SGHRS and CDR2 YFSETQ. CDR3 length: 14 residues. The CDR3 sequence: CASSEGQGAREAFF. The CDR3, as DNA: TGCGCCAGCAGCGAGGGACAGGGGGCGCGGGAAGCTTTCTTT.

The chain is built from TRBV5-5 and TRBJ2-3; TRBD2 agrees at 7 bases. Germline CDR1 is SGHKS and CDR2 is YYEKEE (reference sequence). The V and J ends lost 1 base and 4 bases, in that order; junction bases with no gene match: 0. The CDR3 has 13 residues. The CDR3 coding sequence is TGTGCCAGCAGCTTGAGCGGGGCAGATACGCAGTATTTT. Its translation is CASSLSGADTQYF.

The genes are TRBV5-1 and TRBJ2-5; 10 bases agree with TRBD2. The CDR3 runs 16 residues. Germline V gene sequence: CDR1 SGHRS, CDR2 YFSETQ. The V segment lost 7 bases and the J segment 0 bases; nucleotides outside the gene matches: 9. CDR3 region: CASRLAGGLYQETQYF. The CDR3 nucleotides are TGCGCCAGCCGGTTAGCGGGAGGTTTGTACCAAGAGACCCAGTACTTC. Together with reference TRBV5-1 and TRBJ2-5, the CDR3 gives the full variable domain: KAGVTQTPRYLIKTRGQQVTLSCSPISGHRSVSWYQQTPGQGLQFLFEYFSETQRNKGNFPGRFSGRQFSNSRSEMNVSTLELGDSALYLCASRLAGGLYQETQYFGPGTRLLVL.